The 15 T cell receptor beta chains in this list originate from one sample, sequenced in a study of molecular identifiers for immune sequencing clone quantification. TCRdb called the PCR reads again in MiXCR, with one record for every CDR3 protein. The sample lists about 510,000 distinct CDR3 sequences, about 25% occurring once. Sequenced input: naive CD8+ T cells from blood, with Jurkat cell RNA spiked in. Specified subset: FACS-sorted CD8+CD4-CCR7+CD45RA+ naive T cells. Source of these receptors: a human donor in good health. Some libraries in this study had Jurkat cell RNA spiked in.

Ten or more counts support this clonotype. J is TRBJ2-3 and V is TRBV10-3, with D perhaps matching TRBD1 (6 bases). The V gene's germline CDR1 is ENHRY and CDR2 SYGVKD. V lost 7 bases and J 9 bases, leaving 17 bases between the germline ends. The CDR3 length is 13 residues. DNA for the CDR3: TGTGCCATCATGATGGGGGCCACGTTAACGCAGTATTTT. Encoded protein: CAIMMGATLTQYF.

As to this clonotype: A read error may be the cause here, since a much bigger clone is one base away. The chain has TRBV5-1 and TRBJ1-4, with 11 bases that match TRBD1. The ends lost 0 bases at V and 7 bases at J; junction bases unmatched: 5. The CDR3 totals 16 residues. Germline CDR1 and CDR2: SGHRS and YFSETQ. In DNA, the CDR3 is TGCGCCAGCAGCTTGGCCAGGACAGGGGGCGGTGAAAAACTGTTTTTT. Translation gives CASSLARTGGGEKLFF.

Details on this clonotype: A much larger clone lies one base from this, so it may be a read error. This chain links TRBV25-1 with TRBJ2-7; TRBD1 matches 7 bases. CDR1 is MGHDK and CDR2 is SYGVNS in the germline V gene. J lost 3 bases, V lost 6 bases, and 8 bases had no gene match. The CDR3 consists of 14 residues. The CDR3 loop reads CASRARDRVYEQYF. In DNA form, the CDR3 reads TGTGCCAGCAGGGCGAGAGACAGGGTCTACGAGCAGTACTTC.

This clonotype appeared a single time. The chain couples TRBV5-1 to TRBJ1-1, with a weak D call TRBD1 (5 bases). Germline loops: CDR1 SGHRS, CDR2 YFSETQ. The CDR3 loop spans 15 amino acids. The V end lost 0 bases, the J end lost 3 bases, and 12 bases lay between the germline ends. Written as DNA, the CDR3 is TGCGCCAGCAGCTTGGGTTGGGGACGCGACACTGAAGCTTTCTTT. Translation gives CASSLGWGRDTEAFF.

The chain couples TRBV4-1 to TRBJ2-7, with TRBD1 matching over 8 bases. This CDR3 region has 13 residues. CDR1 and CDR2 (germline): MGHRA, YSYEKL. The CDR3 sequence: CTGSHRQGYEQYF. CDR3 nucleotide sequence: TGCACCGGCAGCCACCGACAGGGGTACGAGCAGTACTTC.

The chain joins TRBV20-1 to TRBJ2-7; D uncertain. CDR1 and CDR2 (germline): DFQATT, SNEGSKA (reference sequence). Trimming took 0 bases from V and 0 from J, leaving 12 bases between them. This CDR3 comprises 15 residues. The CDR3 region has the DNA TGCAGTGCTAGAGATCCTCACGGCCTCTCCTACGAGCAGTACTTC. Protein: CSARDPHGLSYEQYF.

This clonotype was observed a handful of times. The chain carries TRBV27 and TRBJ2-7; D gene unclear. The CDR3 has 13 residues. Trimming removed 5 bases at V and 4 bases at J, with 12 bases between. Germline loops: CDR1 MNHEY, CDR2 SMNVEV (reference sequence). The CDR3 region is CASSITKGYEQYF. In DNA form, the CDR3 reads TGTGCCAGCAGTATTACGAAGGGATACGAGCAGTACTTC.

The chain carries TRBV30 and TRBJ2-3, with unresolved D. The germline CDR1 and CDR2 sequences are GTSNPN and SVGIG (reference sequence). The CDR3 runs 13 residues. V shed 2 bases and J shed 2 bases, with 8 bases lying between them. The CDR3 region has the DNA TGTGCCTGGAGTTTTGTGACCACAGATACGCAGTATTTT. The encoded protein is CAWSFVTTDTQYF.

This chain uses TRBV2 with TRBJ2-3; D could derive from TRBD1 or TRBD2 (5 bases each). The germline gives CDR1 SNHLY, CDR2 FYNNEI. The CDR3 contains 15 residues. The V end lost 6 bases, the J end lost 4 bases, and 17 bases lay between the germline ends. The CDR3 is CASREGLFEADTQYF. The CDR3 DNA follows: TGTGCCAGCAGAGAGGGGCTTTTTGAAGCAGATACGCAGTATTTT.

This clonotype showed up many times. The CDR3 DNA reads as TGCGCCAGCAGCCAAGATCGCCAGGGGAACCAAGATAACCAGTACTTC. This translates into CASSQDRQGNQDNQYF. The chain has TRBV4-3 and TRBJ2-5; tentatively, D is TRBD1 (6 bases). The CDR3 has 16 amino acids. Trimming pared 0 bases from V and 10 bases from J, leaving 21 bases between. CDR1 and CDR2 (germline): LGHNA, YSLEER.

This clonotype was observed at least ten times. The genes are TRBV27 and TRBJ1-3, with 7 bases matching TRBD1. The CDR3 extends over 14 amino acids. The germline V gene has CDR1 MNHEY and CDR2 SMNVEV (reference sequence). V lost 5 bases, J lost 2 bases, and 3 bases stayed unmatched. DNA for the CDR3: TGTGCCAGCAGTCCAGACAGGGCTGGAAACACCATATATTTT. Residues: CASSPDRAGNTIYF.

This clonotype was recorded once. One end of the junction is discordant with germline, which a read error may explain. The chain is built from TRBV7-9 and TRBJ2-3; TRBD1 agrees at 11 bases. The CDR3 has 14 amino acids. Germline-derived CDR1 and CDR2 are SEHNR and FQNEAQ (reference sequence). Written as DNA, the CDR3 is TGTGCCAGCAGACGGGACAGGGGGGCAGATACGCAGTGCTTT. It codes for CASRRDRGADTQCF.

The CDR3 sequence is CASSLWPESTSEQYF. The CDR3 bases are TGTGCCAGCAGTTTATGGCCGGAGTCAACCTCCGAGCAGTACTTC. J is TRBJ2-7 and V is TRBV27; D not resolved. This CDR3 is 15 amino acids long. Germline-derived CDR1 and CDR2 are MNHEY and SMNVEV (reference sequence). V lost 1 base and J 6 bases, leaving 16 bases between the germline ends.

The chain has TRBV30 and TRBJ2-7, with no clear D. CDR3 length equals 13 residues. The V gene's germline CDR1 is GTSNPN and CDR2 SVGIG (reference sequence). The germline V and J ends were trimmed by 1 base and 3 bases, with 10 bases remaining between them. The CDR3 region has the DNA TGTGCCTGGAGTGGGACGTCAGTCTACGAGCAGTACTTC. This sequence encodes CAWSGTSVYEQYF.

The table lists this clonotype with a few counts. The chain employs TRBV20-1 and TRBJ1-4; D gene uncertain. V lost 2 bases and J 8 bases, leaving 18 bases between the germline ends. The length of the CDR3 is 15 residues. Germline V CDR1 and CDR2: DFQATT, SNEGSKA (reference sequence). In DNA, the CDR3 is TGCAGTGCTAGACCTTACGGTGTCGTGGACGAAAAACTGTTTTTT. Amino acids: CSARPYGVVDEKLFF.